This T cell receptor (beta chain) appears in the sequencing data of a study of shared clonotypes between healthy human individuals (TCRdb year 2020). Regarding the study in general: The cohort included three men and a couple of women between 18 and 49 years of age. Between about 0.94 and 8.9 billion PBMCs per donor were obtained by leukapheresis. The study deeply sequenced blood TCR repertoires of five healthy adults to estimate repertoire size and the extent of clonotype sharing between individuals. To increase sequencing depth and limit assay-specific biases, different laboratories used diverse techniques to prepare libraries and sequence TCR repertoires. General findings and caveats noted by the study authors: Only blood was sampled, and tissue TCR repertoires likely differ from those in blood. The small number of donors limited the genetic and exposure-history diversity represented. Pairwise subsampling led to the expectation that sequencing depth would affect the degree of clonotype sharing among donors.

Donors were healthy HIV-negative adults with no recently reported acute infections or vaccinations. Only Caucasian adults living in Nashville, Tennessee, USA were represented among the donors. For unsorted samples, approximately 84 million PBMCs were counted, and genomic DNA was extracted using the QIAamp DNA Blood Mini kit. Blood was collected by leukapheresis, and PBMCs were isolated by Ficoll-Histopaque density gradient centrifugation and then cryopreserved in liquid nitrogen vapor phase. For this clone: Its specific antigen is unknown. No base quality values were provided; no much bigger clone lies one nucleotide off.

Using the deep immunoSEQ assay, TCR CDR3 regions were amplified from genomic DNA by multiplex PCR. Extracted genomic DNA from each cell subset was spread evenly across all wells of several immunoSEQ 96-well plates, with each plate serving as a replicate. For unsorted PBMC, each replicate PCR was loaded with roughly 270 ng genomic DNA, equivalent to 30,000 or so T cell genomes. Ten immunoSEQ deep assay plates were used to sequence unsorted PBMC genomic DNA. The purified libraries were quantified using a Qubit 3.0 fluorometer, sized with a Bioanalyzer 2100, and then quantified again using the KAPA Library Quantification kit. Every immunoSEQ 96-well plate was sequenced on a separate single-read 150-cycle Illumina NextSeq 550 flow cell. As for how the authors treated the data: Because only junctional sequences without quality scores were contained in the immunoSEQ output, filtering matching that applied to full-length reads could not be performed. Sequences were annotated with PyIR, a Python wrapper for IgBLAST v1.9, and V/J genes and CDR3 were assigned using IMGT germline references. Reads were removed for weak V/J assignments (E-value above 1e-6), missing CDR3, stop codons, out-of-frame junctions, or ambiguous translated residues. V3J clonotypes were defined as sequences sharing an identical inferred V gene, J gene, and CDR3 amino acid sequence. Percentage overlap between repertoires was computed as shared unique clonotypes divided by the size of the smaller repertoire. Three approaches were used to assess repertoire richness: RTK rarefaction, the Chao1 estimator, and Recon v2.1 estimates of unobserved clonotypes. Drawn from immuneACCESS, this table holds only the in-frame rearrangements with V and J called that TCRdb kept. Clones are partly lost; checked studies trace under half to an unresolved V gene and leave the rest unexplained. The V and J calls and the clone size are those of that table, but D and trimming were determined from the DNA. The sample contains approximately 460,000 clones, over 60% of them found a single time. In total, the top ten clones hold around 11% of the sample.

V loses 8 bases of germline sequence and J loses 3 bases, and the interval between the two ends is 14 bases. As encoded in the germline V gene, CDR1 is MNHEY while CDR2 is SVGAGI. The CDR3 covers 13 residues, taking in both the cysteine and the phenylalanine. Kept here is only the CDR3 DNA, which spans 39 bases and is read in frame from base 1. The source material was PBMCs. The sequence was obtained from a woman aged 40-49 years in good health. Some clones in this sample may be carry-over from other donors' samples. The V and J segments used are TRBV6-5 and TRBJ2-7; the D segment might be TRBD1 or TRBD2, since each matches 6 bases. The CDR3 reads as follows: CASSPGARYEQYF. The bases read TGTGCCAGCTCCCCGGGGGCACGCTACGAGCAGTACTTC.